This T cell receptor (beta chain) was recovered during a study of human thymus T cells. Thymic resections from corrective heart surgery supplied the tissue. The CDR3 runs to 15 residues. CDR1 is SGDLS and CDR2 is YYNGEE in the germline V gene. V gave up 4 bases and J gave up 4 bases, with 15 bases separating them. TCRdb's table, derived via immunoSEQ multiplex PCR, lists solely in-frame clones and lacks some. The sample shows 70,000 to 75,000 clones, 90% to 95% of them seen only once. The TCR originated in a girl under three years old with a congenital heart defect but otherwise immunologically healthy. Sequencing used thymus tissue. The chain employs TRBV9 and TRBJ2-1; TRBD1 might be the D (6 bases). The CDR3 nucleotides are TGTGCCAGCAGCAGCAAACAGGGCGGATACAATGAGCAGTTCTTC. This encodes CASSSKQGGYNEQFF. Based on the CDR3 plus reference TRBV9 and TRBJ2-1, the full variable domain is DSGVTQTPKHLITATGQRVTLRCSPRSGDLSVYWYQQSLDQGLQFLIQYYNGEERAKGNILERFSAQQFPDLHSELNLSSLELGDSALYFCASSSKQGGYNEQFFGPGTRLTVL.